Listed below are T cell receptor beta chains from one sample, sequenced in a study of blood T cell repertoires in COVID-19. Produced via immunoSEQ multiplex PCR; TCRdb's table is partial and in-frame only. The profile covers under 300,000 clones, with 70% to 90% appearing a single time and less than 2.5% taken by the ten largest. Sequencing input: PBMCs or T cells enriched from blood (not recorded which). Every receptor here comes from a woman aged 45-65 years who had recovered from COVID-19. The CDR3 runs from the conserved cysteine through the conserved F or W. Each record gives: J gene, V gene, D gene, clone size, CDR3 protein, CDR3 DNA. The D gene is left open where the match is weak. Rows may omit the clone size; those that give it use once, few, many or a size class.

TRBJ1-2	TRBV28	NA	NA	CASSPLSGGEYGYTF	TGTGCCAGCAGCCCCTTGAGCGGGGGGGAATATGGCTACACCTTC
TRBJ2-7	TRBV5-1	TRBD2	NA	CASRNLADSYEQYF	TGCGCCAGCCGCAATCTAGCGGACTCCTACGAGCAGTACTTC
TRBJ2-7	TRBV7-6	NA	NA	CASNPSGSYEQYF	TGTGCCAGCAACCCTTCTGGCAGCTACGAGCAGTACTTC
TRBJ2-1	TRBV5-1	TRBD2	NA	CATALLAGGYNEQFF	TGCGCCACGGCGCTTCTAGCGGGAGGGTACAATGAGCAGTTCTTC
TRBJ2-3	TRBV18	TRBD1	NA	CASSPARQGTQYF	TGTGCCAGCTCACCCGCTCGACAGGGAACGCAGTATTTT
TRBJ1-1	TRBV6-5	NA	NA	CASTMTALYTEAFF	TGTGCCAGCACCATGACAGCCCTATACACTGAAGCTTTCTTT
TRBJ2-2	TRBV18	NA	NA	CASSDSTGELFF	TGTGCCAGCTCCGACAGCACCGGGGAGCTGTTTTTT
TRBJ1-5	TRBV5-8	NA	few	CASSSGTSLDQPQHF	TGTGCCAGCAGCTCCGGGACATCCCTCGATCAGCCCCAGCATTTT
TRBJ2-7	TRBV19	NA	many	CASSIRSGQIYEQYF	TGTGCCAGTAGTATTAGGTCGGGACAAATCTACGAGCAGTACTTC
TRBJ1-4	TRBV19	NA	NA	CASKDRINEKLFF	TGTGCCAGCAAAGACAGGATTAATGAAAAACTGTTTTTT
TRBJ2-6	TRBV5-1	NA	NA	CASSSQGPGANVLTF	TGCGCCAGCAGCTCCCAGGGTCCTGGGGCCAACGTCCTGACTTTC
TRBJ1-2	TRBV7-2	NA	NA	CASSLSRGSLNGYTF	TGTGCCAGCAGCTTAAGTCGGGGATCCTTGAATGGCTACACCTTC
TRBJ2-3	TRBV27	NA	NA	CASSLHGVRTDTQYF	TGTGCCAGCAGTTTACACGGGGTTCGCACAGATACGCAGTATTTT
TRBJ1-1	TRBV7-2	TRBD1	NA	CASSSDRDTEAFF	TGTGCCAGCAGTTCGGACAGGGACACTGAAGCTTTCTTT
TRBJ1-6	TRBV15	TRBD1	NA	CATSKGMDRDNSPLHF	TGTGCCACCAGCAAAGGGATGGACAGGGATAATTCACCCCTCCACTTT
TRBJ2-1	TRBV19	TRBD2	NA	CASSPGTSLRLGNEQFF	TGTGCCAGTAGTCCCGGGACTAGCCTCCGTCTGGGAAATGAGCAGTTCTTC
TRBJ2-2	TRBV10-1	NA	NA	CASSPGANTGELFF	TGCGCCAGCAGCCCGGGGGCGAACACCGGGGAGCTGTTTTTT